Below are 23 T cell receptor beta chains sequenced from a single sample in a study of T cells in women clearing cervical HPV infection. The repertoire was sequenced with immunoSEQ multiplex PCR; TCRdb's copy has only in-frame clones and lacks some. Here the sample table reports nearly 35,000 clones. Sequenced input: blood buffy coat. All receptors derive from a woman between 18 and 75 years old with a cervical HPV16 infection that either progressed to CIN3+ or cleared (not recorded which).

A word on this clone: Sequencing ends 3 residues short of the CDR3 end; the germline J gene provides the rest. The gene calls are TRBV7-2 and TRBJ1-2; D call uncertain. This CDR3 has 15 amino acids. The germline V gene has CDR1 SGHTA and CDR2 FQGNSA. The CDR3 loop reads CASSFSGRPTDTYTF. The CDR3 DNA, read in part, is TGTGCCAGCAGCTTCTCTGGCAGGCCCACAGATACC.

On this clone itself: The missing CDR3 end, 3 residues past where the read stops, is filled in from the germline J gene. This chain links TRBV6-4 with TRBJ2-5; D is perhaps TRBD1 (6 bases). The CDR3 has 15 residues. The germline gives CDR1 MRHNA, CDR2 SNTAGT. Incomplete CDR3 DNA: TGTGCCAGCAGTGAGAGGGCAGGGGAAAGGGATACC. This gives the protein CASSERAGERDT. The full-length CDR3 reads as CASSERAGERDTQYF.

Its frequency marks this clone as medium-sized. The read ends 3 residues before the CDR3 terminus; that terminus is restored from the germline J gene. The V gene is TRBV18, the J gene TRBJ2-3; a weak D match, TRBD2 (6 bases). The CDR3 runs to 16 residues. With 1 base removed from V and 0 bases from J, the gap between germline ends came to 11 bases. CDR1 is KGHSH and CDR2 is LQKENI in the germline V gene. The CDR3 reads CASSPRTGTSTDTQYF. The CDR3 DNA, read in part, is TGTGCCAGCTCACCACGGACTGGGACTAGCACAGATACG.

On this clone itself: At one boundary the junction diverges from the germline segment, which might be a read error. The CDR3 end lies 3 residues beyond the end of the read and is filled in from the germline J gene. The chain recombines TRBV7-6 with TRBJ1-2; maybe TRBD1 (5 bases). The V gene's germline CDR1 is SGHVS and CDR2 FNYEAQ. The CDR3 consists of 15 residues. CDR3 sequence reads: CASSQGLAGEYDYTF. The covered CDR3 bases are TGTGCCAGCAGCCAAGGACTAGCGGGGGAATATGAC.

Frequency places this clone as medium-sized. The read gets to within 3 residues of the CDR3 end, and the germline J gene fills in the rest. The V and J genes are TRBV7-9 and TRBJ2-4; D possibly corresponds to TRBD2 (5 bases). This CDR3 is 13 amino acids long. Trimming removed 5 bases at V and 7 bases at J, with 12 bases between. From germline, CDR1 is SEHNR and CDR2 FQNEAQ (reference sequence). The CDR3 protein is CASSQTRGNIQYF. The sequenced CDR3 bases are TGTGCCAGCAGCCAGACACGCGGGAACATT.

The CDR3 DNA, read in part, is TGTGCCAGTAGTACGAACTCGGGACAGGGTTTTTTACCCTACGAC. It translates to CASSTNSGQGFLPYD. The complete CDR3 protein is CASSTNSGQGFLPYDYTF. The chain joins TRBV19 to TRBJ1-2; TRBD1 aligns across 9 bases. The read comes to an end 3 residues before the CDR3 does, leaving the germline J gene to fill in the end. Germline-derived CDR1 and CDR2 are LNHDA and SQIVND (reference sequence). The CDR3 is 18 amino acids.

To note about this clone: The read comes to an end 3 residues before the CDR3 does, leaving the germline J gene to fill in the end. This chain joins TRBV20-1 and TRBJ2-7, with 10 bases aligning to TRBD1. Germline trimming cut 5 bases from V and 4 bases from J; bases unmatched to any gene: 8. The CDR3 has 14 amino acids. CDR1 is DFQATT and CDR2 is SNEGSKA in the germline V gene (reference sequence). The CDR3 DNA, read in part, is TGCAGTGCTCCAAGCGGGACAGGGGAATACGAG. It yields the protein CSAPSGTGEYE. The full CDR3 protein is CSAPSGTGEYEQYF.

Of note for this clone: The missing CDR3 end, 3 residues past where the read stops, is filled in from the germline J gene. The chain recombines TRBV5-4 with TRBJ2-5; 10 nucleotides align to TRBD1. Germline V lookup: CDR1 SGHNT, CDR2 YYREEE (reference sequence). Losses at the gene ends were 4 bases for V and 3 bases for J; bases not matched to a gene: 3. This CDR3 has 14 amino acids. The DNA read from the CDR3 is TGTGCCAGCAGCCGAGGGACAGGGGAAGAGACC. This gives the protein CASSRGTGEET. The CDR3 reads in full as CASSRGTGEETQYF.

With respect to this clone: The CDR3 end falls 3 residues outside the read, so it is completed with the germline J gene. J is TRBJ2-3 and V is TRBV20-1; possibly TRBD1 for D (5 bases). Trimming shortened V by 5 bases and J by 7 bases, and 19 bases separated the two germline ends. The CDR3 is 14 amino acids. Germline lookup yields CDR1 DFQATT and CDR2 SNEGSKA (reference sequence). CDR3 loop: CSAPRVRVPYTQYF. Incomplete CDR3 DNA: TGCAGTGCTCCCAGGGTACGGGTACCATATACG.

As concerns this clone: The read ends 3 residues early relative to the CDR3; the germline J gene fills the gap. The genes are TRBV18 and TRBJ2-2; 8 nucleotides agree with TRBD1. This CDR3 is 16 amino acids long. Germline V gene sequence: CDR1 KGHSH, CDR2 LQKENI. CDR3 bases read: TGTGCCAGCTCATCAGGACAGGGTATCGGTAATGAAAAG. Protein: CASSSGQGIGNEK. The entire CDR3 reads CASSSGQGIGNEKLFF.

For this clone: The read halts 3 residues ahead of the CDR3 end, with the missing end drawn from the germline J gene. The V gene is TRBV19, the J gene TRBJ2-3; 8 nucleotides line up with TRBD2. Looked up from germline, CDR1 is LNHDA and CDR2 is SQIVND (reference sequence). Trimming cost V 4 bases and J 3 bases; bases outside gene matches: 6. CDR3 size: 15 residues. CDR3 residues: CASSRRREVTDTQYF. The CDR3 DNA, read in part, is TGTGCCAGTAGTAGGCGGCGGGAGGTAACAGATACG.

Details on this clone: Coverage ceases 3 residues before the CDR3 finishes, and the germline J gene fills in the end. This rearrangement joins TRBV2 to TRBJ2-3; 9 nucleotides match TRBD2. Germline lookup yields CDR1 SNHLY and CDR2 FYNNEI. CDR3 length: 14 amino acids. J lost 0 bases, V lost 7 bases, and 2 bases had no gene match. The sequenced part of the CDR3 DNA is TGTGCCAGCACTAGCGGGATTAGCACAGATACG. Encoded protein: CASTSGISTDT. In full, the CDR3 is CASTSGISTDTQYF. The full variable domain, rest sourced from reference TRBV2 and TRBJ2-3, is EPEVTQTPSHQVTQMGQEVILRCVPISNHLYFYWYRQILGQKVEFLVSFYNNEISEKSEIFDDQFSVERPDGSNFTLKIRSTKLEDSAMYFCASTSGISTDTQYFGPGTRLTVL.

Concerning this clone itself: The sequenced fragment ends 3 residues before the CDR3 boundary, so the rest is inferred from the germline J gene. This chain uses TRBV2 with TRBJ1-5, with D possibly TRBD1 on 6 matching bases. Germline CDR1 reads SNHLY; CDR2 reads FYNNEI. With 6 bases removed from V and 4 bases from J, the gap between germline ends came to 13 bases. The CDR3 is 14 residues long. This CDR3 is CASSAQTGNQPQHF. The sequenced CDR3 bases are TGTGCCAGCAGCGCTCAAACAGGGAATCAGCCC.

As concerns this clone: The CDR3 end falls 3 residues outside the read, so it is completed with the germline J gene. The rearrangement uses TRBV2 and TRBJ2-1; D is possibly TRBD2 (6 bases). Trimming pared 6 bases from V and 7 bases from J, leaving 19 bases between. CDR1 and CDR2 from the germline V gene are SNHLY and FYNNEI. The CDR3 sequence is 15 residues long. The DNA read from the CDR3 is TGTGCCAGCAGCGAACTCGAGGAGGGGAGAAATGAG. Translated, it gives CASSELEEGRNE. The entire CDR3 is CASSELEEGRNEQFF.

As to this clone: The read ends 3 residues early relative to the CDR3; the germline J gene fills the gap. V gene TRBV7-3 combines with J gene TRBJ2-3; perhaps TRBD2 as D (6 bases). Looked up from germline, CDR1 is SGHTA and CDR2 is FQGTGA. The CDR3 is 15 residues long. CDR3 region: CASSLNGGVQETQYF. Incomplete CDR3 DNA: TGTGCCAGCAGCTTAAATGGCGGGGTCCAAGAGACG.

In regard to this clone: The read terminates 3 residues ahead of where the CDR3 ends, so the germline J gene completes it. The rearrangement links TRBV5-1 to TRBJ2-1; 9 bases align to TRBD1. The V gene end was trimmed by 4 bases and the J gene end by 8 bases; junction bases not matched to a gene: 4. The CDR3 extends over 13 amino acids. Germline V gene data show CDR1 as SGHRS and CDR2 as YFSETQ. CDR3 protein: CASSQQGADEQFF. CDR3 bases read: TGCGCCAGCAGCCAACAGGGGGCGGATGAG.

Notes on this clone: The CDR3 goes on 3 residues after the read ends, and that part is filled in from the germline J gene. The chain recombines TRBV9 with TRBJ2-2; 10 bases fit TRBD1. Germline V CDR1 and CDR2: SGDLS, YYNGEE. The CDR3 is 17 residues long. The CDR3 here is CASSGQGASSYNSPLFF. The sequenced CDR3 bases are TGTGCCAGCAGCGGACAGGGGGCGAGCTCCTATAATTCACCG.

Note on this clone: The DNA ends 3 residues before the CDR3 does, and the rest of the CDR3 is filled in from the germline J gene. J is TRBJ2-7 and V is TRBV7-9; TRBD1 or TRBD2 may be the D gene (5 bases each). CDR3 length: 14 residues. V was shortened by 5 bases and J by 3 bases, with 14 bases between the two germline ends. Germline lookup yields CDR1 SEHNR and CDR2 FQNEAQ (reference sequence). The CDR3 reads CASSRDRGVYEQYF. The CDR3 bases that were read are TGTGCCAGCAGCCGAGATAGGGGAGTCTACGAG. The full variable domain, its missing parts supplied by reference TRBV7-9 and TRBJ2-7, is DTGVSQNPRHKITKRGQNVTFRCDPISEHNRLYWYRQTLGQGPEFLTYFQNEAQLEKSRLLSDRFSAERPKGSFSTLEIQRTEQGDSAMYLCASSRDRGVYEQYFGPGTRLTVT.

The CDR3: CASSSYKAAQYF. Incomplete CDR3 DNA: TGTGCCAGCAGTTCCTACAAAGCGGCG. This chain connects TRBV6-2 or TRBV6-3 to TRBJ2-3; a weak D match, TRBD2 (5 bases). The DNA ends 3 residues before the CDR3 does, and the rest of the CDR3 is filled in from the germline J gene. Germline CDR1 and CDR2: MNHEY and SVGEGT. This CDR3 is built from 12 residues.

About this clone: Germline and junction disagree at one end, which may indicate a read error. The CDR3 DNA, read in part, is TGCGCCAGCAGCCGGGACTTGGGACAGGCGGTTGCTAACTATGTC. Translated: CASSRDLGQAVANYV. From start to end, the CDR3 is CASSRDLGQAVANYVYTF. The chain carries TRBV5-1 and TRBJ1-2; 8 bases are a match to TRBD1. The CDR3 extends 3 residues past the end of the read, so its final part is completed from the germline J gene. This CDR3 is built from 18 residues. CDR1 SGHRS and CDR2 YFSETQ come from the germline V gene.

Of note for this clone: Read sequence stops 3 residues before the CDR3 end, and the germline J gene provides the missing end. The rearrangement links TRBV7-2 to TRBJ2-3, with a tentative D call TRBD1 (5 bases). CDR3 length equals 13 residues. CDR1 and CDR2 from the germline V gene are SGHTA and FQGNSA. Here the CDR3 reads CASSLGTKETQYF. The sequenced CDR3 bases are TGTGCCAGCAGCTTAGGGACAAAAGAGACG.

A note on this clone: The read gets to within 3 residues of the CDR3 end, and the germline J gene fills in the rest. V usage is TRBV7-9 and J usage is TRBJ2-7, with D tentatively TRBD1 (7 bases). The CDR3 spans 14 residues. V gave up 4 bases and J gave up 3 bases, with 13 bases separating them. The germline CDR1 and CDR2 sequences are SEHNR and FQNEAQ (reference sequence). Partial CDR3 DNA: TGTGCCAGCAGCTCCTCAGGGGGGAGCTACGAG. Translating it yields CASSSSGGSYE. From start to end, the CDR3 is CASSSSGGSYEQYF.

Of note for this clone: The DNA ends 3 residues before the CDR3 does, and the rest of the CDR3 is filled in from the germline J gene. This chain connects TRBV12-3 or TRBV12-4 to TRBJ2-2; 9 bases agree with TRBD2. The CDR3 extends over 16 amino acids. The ends lost 6 bases at V and 6 bases at J; junction bases unmatched: 11. The CDR3 is CASSRRGGGAPGELFF. Incomplete CDR3 DNA: TGTGCCAGCAGCAGGCGCGGCGGGGGGGCCCCCGGGGAG.